This note documents a single T cell receptor beta chain sequence. The source of the sample is a study of blood T cell repertoires in COVID-19. Whole-study context: Sources were T cells, B-cell-depleted T cells, or PBMCs; the material itself was cDNA or gDNA.

Generated by immunoSEQ multiplex PCR, the TCRdb table keeps only in-frame clones and is missing some. Here the sample spans 280,000 or so clones, about 87% being singletons. Germline V gives CDR1 SGHAT, CDR2 FQDESV (reference sequence). V was pared by 2 bases and J by 3 bases, with 4 bases of the junction left unmatched. The CDR3 contains 16 residues. This TCR was sampled from a woman in her 30s who had recovered from COVID-19. The J gene is TRBJ2-2, the V gene TRBV11-1; 9 nucleotides agree with TRBD2. The sample taken for sequencing was peripheral blood. This chain's CDR3 is CASSLPAGGYTGELFF. CDR3 DNA sequence: TGTGCCAGCAGCTTACCAGCGGGGGGCTACACCGGGGAGCTGTTTTTT.